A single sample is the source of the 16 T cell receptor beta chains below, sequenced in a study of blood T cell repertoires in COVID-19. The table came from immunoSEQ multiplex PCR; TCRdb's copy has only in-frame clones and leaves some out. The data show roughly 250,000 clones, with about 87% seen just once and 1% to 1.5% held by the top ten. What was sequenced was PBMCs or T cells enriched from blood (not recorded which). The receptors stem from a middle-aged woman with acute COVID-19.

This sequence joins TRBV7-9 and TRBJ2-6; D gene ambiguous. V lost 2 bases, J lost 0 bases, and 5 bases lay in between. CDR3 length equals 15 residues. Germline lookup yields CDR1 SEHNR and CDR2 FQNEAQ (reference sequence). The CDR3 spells CASSLRSSGANVLTF. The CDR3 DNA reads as TGTGCCAGCAGCTTACGGAGCTCTGGGGCCAACGTCCTGACTTTC.

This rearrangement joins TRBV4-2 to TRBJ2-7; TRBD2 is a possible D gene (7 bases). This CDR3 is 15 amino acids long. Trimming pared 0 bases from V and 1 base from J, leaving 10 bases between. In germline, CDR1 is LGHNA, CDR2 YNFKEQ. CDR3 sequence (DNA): TGTGCCAGCAGCCAAGATGCGGGGGCTTCCTACGAGCAGTACTTC. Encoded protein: CASSQDAGASYEQYF.

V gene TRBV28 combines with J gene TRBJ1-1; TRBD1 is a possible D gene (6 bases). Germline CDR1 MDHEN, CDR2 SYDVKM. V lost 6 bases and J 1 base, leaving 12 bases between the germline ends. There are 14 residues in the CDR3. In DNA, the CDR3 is TGTGCCAGCAGGCGGGGGGGCGAGAACACTGAAGCTTTCTTT. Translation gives CASRRGGENTEAFF.

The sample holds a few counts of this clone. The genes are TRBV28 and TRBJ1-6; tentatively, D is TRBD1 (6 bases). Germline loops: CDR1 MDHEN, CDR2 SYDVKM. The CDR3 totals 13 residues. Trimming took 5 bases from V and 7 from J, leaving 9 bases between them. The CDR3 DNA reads TGTGCCAGCAGTCCGACAGGCAATTCACCCCTCCACTTT. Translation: CASSPTGNSPLHF.

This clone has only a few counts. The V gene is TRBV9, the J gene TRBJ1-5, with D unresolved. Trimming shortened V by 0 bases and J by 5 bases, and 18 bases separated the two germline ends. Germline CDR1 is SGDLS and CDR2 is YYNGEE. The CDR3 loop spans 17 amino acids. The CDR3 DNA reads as TGTGCCAGCAGCGTAGAGGTGCGGGCGACCGCCGATCAGCCCCAGCATTTT. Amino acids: CASSVEVRATADQPQHF. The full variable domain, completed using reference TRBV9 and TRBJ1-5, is DSGVTQTPKHLITATGQRVTLRCSPRSGDLSVYWYQQSLDQGLQFLIQYYNGEERAKGNILERFSAQQFPDLHSELNLSSLELGDSALYFCASSVEVRATADQPQHFGDGTRLSIL.

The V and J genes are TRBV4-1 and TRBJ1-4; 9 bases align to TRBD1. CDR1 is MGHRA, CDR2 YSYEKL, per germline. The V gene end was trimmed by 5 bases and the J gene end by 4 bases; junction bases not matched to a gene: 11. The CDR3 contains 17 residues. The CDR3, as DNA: TGCGCCAGCAGCTCACAGGGGGCCCCTGGCGGTAATGAAAAACTGTTTTTT. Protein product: CASSSQGAPGGNEKLFF.

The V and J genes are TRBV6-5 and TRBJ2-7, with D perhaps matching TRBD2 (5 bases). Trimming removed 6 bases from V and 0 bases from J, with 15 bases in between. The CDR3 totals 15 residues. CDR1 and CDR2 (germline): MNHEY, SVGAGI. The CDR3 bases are TGTGCCAGCAGCCCAACTAGGTTAACCTCCTACGAGCAGTACGTC. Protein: CASSPTRLTSYEQYV.

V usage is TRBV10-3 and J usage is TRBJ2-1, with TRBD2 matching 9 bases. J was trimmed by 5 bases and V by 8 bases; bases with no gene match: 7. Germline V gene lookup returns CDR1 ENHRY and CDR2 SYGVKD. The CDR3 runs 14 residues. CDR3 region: CAIRSGLAHNEQFF. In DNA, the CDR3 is TGTGCCATCCGCTCGGGACTAGCCCACAATGAGCAGTTCTTC.

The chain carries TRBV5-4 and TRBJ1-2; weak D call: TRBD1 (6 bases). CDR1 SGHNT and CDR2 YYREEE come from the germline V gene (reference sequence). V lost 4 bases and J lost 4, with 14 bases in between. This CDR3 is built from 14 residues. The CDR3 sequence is CASSQVGGAYGYTF. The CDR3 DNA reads TGTGCCAGCAGCCAAGTCGGGGGGGCCTATGGCTACACCTTC.

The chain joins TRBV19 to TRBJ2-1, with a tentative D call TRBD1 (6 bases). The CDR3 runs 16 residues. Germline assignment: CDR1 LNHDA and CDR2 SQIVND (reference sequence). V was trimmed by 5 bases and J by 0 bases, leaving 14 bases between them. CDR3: CASSLPTGFSYNEQFF. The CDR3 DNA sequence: TGTGCCAGTAGTCTTCCAACAGGGTTCTCCTACAATGAGCAGTTCTTC.

The CDR3 reads CAWRMGTETQYF. The CDR3 DNA reads TGTGCCTGGAGGATGGGCACGGAGACCCAGTACTTC. This rearrangement joins TRBV30 to TRBJ2-5; no firm D call. V was trimmed by 3 bases and J by 5 bases, leaving 10 bases between them. This CDR3 has 12 amino acids. The germline gives CDR1 GTSNPN, CDR2 SVGIG (reference sequence).

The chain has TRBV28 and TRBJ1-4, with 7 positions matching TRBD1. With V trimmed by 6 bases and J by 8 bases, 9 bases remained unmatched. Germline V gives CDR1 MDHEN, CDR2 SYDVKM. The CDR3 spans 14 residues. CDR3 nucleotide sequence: TGTGCCAGCAGCGTACGGACAGGTCCCGAAAAACTGTTTTTT. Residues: CASSVRTGPEKLFF.

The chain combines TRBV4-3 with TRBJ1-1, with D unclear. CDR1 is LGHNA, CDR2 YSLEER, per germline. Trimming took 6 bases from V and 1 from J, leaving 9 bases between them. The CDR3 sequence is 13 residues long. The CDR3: CASRPSENTEAFF. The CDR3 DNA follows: TGCGCCAGCAGGCCATCAGAGAACACTGAAGCTTTCTTT.

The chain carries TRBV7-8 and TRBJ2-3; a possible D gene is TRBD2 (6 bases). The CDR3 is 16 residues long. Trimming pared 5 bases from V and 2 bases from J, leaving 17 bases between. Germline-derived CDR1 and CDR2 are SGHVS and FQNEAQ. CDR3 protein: CASSKRAQPLTDTQYF. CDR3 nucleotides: TGTGCCAGCAGCAAGCGGGCCCAACCACTCACAGATACGCAGTATTTT.

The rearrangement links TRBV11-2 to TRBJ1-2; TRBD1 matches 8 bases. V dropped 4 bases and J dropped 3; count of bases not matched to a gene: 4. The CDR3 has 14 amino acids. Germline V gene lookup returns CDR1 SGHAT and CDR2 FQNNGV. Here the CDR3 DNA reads TGTGCCAGCAGCTCGGGGACAGGACACTATGGCTACACCTTC. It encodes CASSSGTGHYGYTF.

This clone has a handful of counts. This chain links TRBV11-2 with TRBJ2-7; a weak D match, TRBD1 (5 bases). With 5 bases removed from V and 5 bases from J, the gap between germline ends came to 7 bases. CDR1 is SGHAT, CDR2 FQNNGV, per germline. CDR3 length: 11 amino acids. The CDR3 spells CASSPTDEQYF. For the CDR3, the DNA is TGTGCCAGCAGCCCGACAGACGAGCAGTACTTC. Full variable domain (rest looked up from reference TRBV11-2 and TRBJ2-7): EAGVAQSPRYKIIEKRQSVAFWCNPISGHATLYWYQQILGQGPKLLIQFQNNGVVDDSQLPKDRFSAERLKGVDSTLKIQPAKLEDSAVYLCASSPTDEQYFGPGTRLTVT.